The 10 T cell receptor beta chains below all came from one sample that was sequenced in a study of beta chain features in type 1 diabetes. The sequenced template was cDNA made from the entire isolated RNA. Using immunoSEQ multiplex PCR, the repertoire was profiled, and TCRdb retains in-frame clones only, with some absent. The data hold some 900,000 clones, with roughly a sixth observed a single time. Input material: naive CD4+ T cells from blood. These receptors were obtained from a woman under 30 in good health.

In its sample, this clone was seen once. The rearrangement joins TRBV7-9 to TRBJ2-3; weak D call: TRBD1 (6 bases). The CDR3 extends over 15 amino acids. Trimming pared 1 base from V and 4 bases from J, leaving 12 bases between. Germline assignment: CDR1 SEHNR and CDR2 FQNEAQ (reference sequence). The CDR3 DNA sequence: TGTGCCAGCAGCTTAGTGGCTCAGGGGTCAGATACGCAGTATTTT. Protein sequence: CASSLVAQGSDTQYF.

The V gene is TRBV29-1, the J gene TRBJ2-3; D may be TRBD1 (7 bases). V lost 2 bases to trimming and J lost 6 bases, with 18 bases between them. The CDR3 runs 15 residues. From germline, CDR1 is SQVTM and CDR2 ANQGSEA. The CDR3 coding sequence is TGCAGCGTTGAAAGACAGGGAGACGGAGGGGATACGCAGTATTTT. Residues: CSVERQGDGGDTQYF.

This clone was observed a handful of times. The chain carries TRBV4-3 and TRBJ2-2; no clear D. CDR1 and CDR2 from the germline V gene are LGHNA and YSLEER. Trimming shortened V by 4 bases and J by 7 bases, and 10 bases separated the two germline ends. The CDR3 contains 13 residues. The CDR3 sequence is CASSPLWGGELFF. The CDR3 region has the DNA TGCGCCAGCAGCCCATTATGGGGCGGGGAGCTGTTTTTT.

The chain employs TRBV19 and TRBJ2-2; D gene ambiguous. Germline V gives CDR1 LNHDA, CDR2 SQIVND (reference sequence). The CDR3 extends over 17 amino acids. V lost 1 base and J 2 bases, leaving 14 bases between the germline ends. In DNA, the CDR3 is TGTGCCAGTAGTATAGCCTACCTCCGACACAACACCGGGGAGCTGTTTTTT. It specifies CASSIAYLRHNTGELFF.

In this sample, this clone turned up a few times. The chain uses TRBV19 and TRBJ2-2, with D perhaps matching TRBD1 (5 bases). CDR3 length: 16 residues. The germline V gene has CDR1 LNHDA and CDR2 SQIVND (reference sequence). Trimming stripped 4 bases from V and 5 bases from J, with 17 bases between. The CDR3 here is CASSRGGSSRTGELFF. CDR3 coding DNA: TGTGCCAGTAGTAGGGGCGGCTCCTCGAGGACCGGGGAGCTGTTTTTT.

The table lists this clone with a few counts. The V gene is TRBV19, the J gene TRBJ2-5, with 7 nucleotides matching TRBD1. J gave up 5 bases and V 6 bases, and 9 bases lay outside the gene matches. Germline V lookup: CDR1 LNHDA, CDR2 SQIVND (reference sequence). The CDR3 is made up of 14 amino acids. The CDR3 sequence: CASSPGQRGETQYF. The CDR3 nucleotides read TGTGCCAGTAGCCCGGGACAGAGGGGGGAGACCCAGTACTTC.

In this sample, this clone turned up a few times. This chain connects TRBV21-1 to TRBJ2-7; the table's D call, TRBD1, has no DNA check behind it. TRBV21-1 is reported as a pseudogene. The CDR3 contains 16 residues. CDR3 nucleotide sequence: TGTGCCAGCAGCGACCGGCCCGGACAGTCTTCCTACGAGCAGTACTTC. Its protein product is CASSDRPGQSSYEQYF.

This clone was recorded a few times. The rearrangement links TRBV5-4 to TRBJ2-5; D may be TRBD1 (5 bases). Per germline, CDR1 SGHNT and CDR2 YYREEE (reference sequence). The ends were cut back, 2 bases at V and 2 bases at J, with 10 bases in the middle. The CDR3 spans 14 residues. CDR3 amino acids: CASSLWTRQETQYF. The CDR3 DNA reads as TGTGCCAGCAGCTTATGGACAAGACAAGAGACCCAGTACTTC.

This clone came up a few times. The genes are TRBV7-2 and TRBJ2-1; possible D gene TRBD2, 6 bases. Trimming took 0 bases from V and 8 from J, leaving 11 bases between them. The CDR3 has 14 residues. Germline CDR1 is SGHTA and CDR2 is FQGNSA. CDR3 DNA sequence: TGTGCCAGCAGCTTAGCTGGCGGGATGTATGAGCAGTTCTTC. Translation: CASSLAGGMYEQFF.

This clone was detected a few times. This CDR3 reads CASTLSNNEQFF. The CDR3, as DNA: TGTGCCAGCACGCTATCCAACAATGAGCAGTTCTTC. The V gene is TRBV25-1, the J gene TRBJ2-1; D not certain. V dropped 7 bases and J dropped 5 bases, with 9 bases sitting between them. CDR3 size: 12 residues. Germline CDR1 MGHDK, CDR2 SYGVNS.